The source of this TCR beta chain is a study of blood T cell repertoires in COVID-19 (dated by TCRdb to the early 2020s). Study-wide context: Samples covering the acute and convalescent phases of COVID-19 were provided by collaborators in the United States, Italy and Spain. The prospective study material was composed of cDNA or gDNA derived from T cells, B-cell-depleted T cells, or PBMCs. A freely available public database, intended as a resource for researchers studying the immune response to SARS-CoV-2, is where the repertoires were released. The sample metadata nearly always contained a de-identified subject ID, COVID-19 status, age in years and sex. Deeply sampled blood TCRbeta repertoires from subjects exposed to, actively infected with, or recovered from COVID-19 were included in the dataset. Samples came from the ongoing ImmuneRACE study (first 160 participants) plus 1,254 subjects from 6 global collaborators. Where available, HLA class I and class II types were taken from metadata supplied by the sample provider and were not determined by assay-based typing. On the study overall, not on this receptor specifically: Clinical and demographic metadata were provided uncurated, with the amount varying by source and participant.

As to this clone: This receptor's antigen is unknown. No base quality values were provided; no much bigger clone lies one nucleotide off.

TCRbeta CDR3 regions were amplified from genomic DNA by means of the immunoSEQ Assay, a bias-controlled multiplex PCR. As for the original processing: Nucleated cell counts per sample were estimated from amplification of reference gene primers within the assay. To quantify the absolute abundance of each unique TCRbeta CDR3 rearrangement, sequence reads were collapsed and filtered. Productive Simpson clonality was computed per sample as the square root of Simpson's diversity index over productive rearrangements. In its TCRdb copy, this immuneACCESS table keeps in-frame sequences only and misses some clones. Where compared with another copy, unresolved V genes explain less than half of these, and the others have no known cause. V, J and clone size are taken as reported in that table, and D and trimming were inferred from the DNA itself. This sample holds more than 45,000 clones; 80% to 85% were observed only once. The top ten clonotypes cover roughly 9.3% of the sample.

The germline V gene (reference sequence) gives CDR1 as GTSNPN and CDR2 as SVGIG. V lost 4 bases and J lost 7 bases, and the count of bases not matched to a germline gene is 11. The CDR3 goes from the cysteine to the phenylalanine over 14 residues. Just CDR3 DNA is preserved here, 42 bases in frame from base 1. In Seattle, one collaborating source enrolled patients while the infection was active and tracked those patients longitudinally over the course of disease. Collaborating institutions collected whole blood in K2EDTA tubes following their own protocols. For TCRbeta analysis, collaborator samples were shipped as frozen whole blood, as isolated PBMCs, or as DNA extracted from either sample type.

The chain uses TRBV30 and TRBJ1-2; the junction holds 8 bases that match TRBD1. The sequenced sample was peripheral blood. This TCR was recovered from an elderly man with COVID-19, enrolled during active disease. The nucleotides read TGTGCCTGGAACTTACCGGGACAGGTACCTGGCTACACCTTC. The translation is CAWNLPGQVPGYTF.